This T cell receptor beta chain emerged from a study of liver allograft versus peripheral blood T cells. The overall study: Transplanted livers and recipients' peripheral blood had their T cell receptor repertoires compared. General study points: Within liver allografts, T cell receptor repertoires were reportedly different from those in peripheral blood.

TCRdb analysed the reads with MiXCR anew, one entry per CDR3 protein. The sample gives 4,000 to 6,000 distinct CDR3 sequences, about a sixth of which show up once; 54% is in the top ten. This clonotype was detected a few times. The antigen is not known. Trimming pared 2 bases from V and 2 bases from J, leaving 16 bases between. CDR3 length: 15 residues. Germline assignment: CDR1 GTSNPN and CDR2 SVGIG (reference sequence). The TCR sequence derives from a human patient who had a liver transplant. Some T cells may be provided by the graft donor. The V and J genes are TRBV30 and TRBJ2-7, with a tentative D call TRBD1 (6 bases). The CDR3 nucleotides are TGTGCCTGGAGTACGGAAACAGGGAGAGCCTACGAGCAGTACTTC. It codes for CAWSTETGRAYEQYF.